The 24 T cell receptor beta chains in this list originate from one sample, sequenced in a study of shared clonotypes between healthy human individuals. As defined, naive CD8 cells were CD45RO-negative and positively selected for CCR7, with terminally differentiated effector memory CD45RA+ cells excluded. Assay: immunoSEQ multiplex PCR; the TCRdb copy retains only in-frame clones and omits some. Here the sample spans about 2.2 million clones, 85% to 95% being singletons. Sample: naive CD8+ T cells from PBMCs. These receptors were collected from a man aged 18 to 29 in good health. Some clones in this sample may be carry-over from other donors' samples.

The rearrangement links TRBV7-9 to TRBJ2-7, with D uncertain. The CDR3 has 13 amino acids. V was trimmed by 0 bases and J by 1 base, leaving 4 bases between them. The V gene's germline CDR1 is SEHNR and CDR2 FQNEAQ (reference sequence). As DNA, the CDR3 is TGTGCCAGCAGCTTAGCCTTTTCCTACGAGCAGTACTTC. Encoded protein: CASSLAFSYEQYF.

The CDR3 region is CASSGLPLDEAFF. The CDR3 region has the DNA TGCGCCAGCAGCGGCCTCCCCCTTGATGAAGCTTTCTTT. The rearrangement uses TRBV5-1 and TRBJ1-1; D not resolved. The V gene's germline CDR1 is SGHRS and CDR2 YFSETQ. This CDR3 is built from 13 residues. Trimming shortened V by 4 bases and J by 7 bases, and 14 bases separated the two germline ends.

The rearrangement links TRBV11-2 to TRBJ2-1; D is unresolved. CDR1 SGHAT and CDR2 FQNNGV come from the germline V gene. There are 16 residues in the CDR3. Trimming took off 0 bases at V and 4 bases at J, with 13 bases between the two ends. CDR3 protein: CASSLEMRSPYNEQFF. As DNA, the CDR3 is TGTGCCAGCAGCTTAGAAATGCGGAGCCCGTACAATGAGCAGTTCTTC.

In nucleotides, the CDR3 is TGTGCCAGTAGTATAAAACAGGGGGAAATGAACACTGAAGCTTTCTTT. It codes for CASSIKQGEMNTEAFF. This sequence joins TRBV19 and TRBJ1-1; 8 nucleotides agree with TRBD1. V trimming: 2 bases; J trimming: 0 bases; junction bases outside the gene matches: 5. Per germline, CDR1 LNHDA and CDR2 SQIVND (reference sequence). The CDR3 runs to 16 residues.

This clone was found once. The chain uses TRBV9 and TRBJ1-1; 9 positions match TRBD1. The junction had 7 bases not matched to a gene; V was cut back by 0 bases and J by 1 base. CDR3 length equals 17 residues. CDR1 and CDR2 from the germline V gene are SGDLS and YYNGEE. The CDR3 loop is CASSVGTGAQPNTEAFF. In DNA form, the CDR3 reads TGTGCCAGCAGCGTAGGGACAGGGGCCCAACCGAACACTGAAGCTTTCTTT.

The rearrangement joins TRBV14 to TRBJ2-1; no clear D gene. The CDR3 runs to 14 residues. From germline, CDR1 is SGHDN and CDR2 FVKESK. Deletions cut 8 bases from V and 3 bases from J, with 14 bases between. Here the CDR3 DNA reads TGTGCCAGCGGTCTCTTTGGCCTCTACAATGAGCAGTTCTTC. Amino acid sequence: CASGLFGLYNEQFF.

CDR3 sequence: CSVFDSRGSGYTF. The CDR3 DNA follows: TGCAGCGTTTTCGACAGTCGGGGAAGTGGCTACACCTTC. This chain uses TRBV29-1 with TRBJ1-2; weak D call: TRBD1 (5 bases). This CDR3 has 13 residues. Germline loops: CDR1 SQVTM, CDR2 ANQGSEA. Trimming shortened V by 5 bases and J by 7 bases, and 17 bases separated the two germline ends.

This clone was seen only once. In DNA form, the CDR3 reads TGTGCCAGTAGTGTAGCGGGAGGGCCAAACGAGCAGTACTTC. Its translation: CASSVAGGPNEQYF. The rearrangement links TRBV19 to TRBJ2-7, with 11 nucleotides matching TRBD2. In germline, CDR1 is LNHDA, CDR2 SQIVND (reference sequence). This CDR3 region has 14 residues. V lost 5 bases to trimming and J lost 5 bases; unmatched junction nucleotides: 5. The full variable domain, with the rest looked up from reference TRBV19 and TRBJ2-7, is DGGITQSPKYLFRKEGQNVTLSCEQNLNHDAMYWYRQDPGQGLRLIYYSQIVNDFQKGDIAEGYSVSREKKESFPLTVTSAQKNPTAFYLCASSVAGGPNEQYFGPGTRLTVT.

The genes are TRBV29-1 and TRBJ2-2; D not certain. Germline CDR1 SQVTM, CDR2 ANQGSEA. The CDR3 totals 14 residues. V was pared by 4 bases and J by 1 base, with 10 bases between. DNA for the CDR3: TGCAGCGTTGTAATAGGCCTGAACACCGGGGAGCTGTTTTTT. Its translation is CSVVIGLNTGELFF.

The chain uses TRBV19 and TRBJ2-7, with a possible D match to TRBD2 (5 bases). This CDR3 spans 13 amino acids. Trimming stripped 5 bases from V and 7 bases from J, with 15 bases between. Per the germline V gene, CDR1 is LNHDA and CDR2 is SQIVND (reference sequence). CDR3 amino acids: CASSGLSLEEQYF. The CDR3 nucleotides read TGTGCCAGTAGTGGACTCTCCCTTGAAGAGCAGTACTTC. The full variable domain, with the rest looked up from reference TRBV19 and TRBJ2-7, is DGGITQSPKYLFRKEGQNVTLSCEQNLNHDAMYWYRQDPGQGLRLIYYSQIVNDFQKGDIAEGYSVSREKKESFPLTVTSAQKNPTAFYLCASSGLSLEEQYFGPGTRLTVT.

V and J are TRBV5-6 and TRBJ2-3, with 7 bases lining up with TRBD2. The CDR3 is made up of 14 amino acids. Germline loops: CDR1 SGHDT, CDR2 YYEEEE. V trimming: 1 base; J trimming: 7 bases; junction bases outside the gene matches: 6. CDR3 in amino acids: CASSLWRELYTQYF. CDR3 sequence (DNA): TGTGCCAGCAGCTTGTGGCGGGAGCTCTATACGCAGTATTTT.

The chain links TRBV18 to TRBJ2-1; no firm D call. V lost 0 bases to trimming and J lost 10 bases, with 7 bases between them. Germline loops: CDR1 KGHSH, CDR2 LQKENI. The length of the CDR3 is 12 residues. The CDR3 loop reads CASSPPSVEQFF. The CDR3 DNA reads TGTGCCAGCTCACCACCAAGCGTCGAGCAGTTCTTC.

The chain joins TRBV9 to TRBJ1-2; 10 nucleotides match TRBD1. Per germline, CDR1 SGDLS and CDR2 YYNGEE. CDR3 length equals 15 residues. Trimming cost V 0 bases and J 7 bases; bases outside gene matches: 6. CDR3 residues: CASSVVSGTGAGYTF. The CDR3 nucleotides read TGTGCCAGCAGCGTAGTCTCCGGGACAGGGGCTGGCTACACCTTC.

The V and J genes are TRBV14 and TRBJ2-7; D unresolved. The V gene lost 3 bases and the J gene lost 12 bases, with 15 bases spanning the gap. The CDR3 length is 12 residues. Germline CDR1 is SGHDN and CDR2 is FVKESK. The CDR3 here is CASSQGGAVRYF. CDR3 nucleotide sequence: TGTGCCAGCAGCCAGGGCGGCGCAGTACGGTACTTC.

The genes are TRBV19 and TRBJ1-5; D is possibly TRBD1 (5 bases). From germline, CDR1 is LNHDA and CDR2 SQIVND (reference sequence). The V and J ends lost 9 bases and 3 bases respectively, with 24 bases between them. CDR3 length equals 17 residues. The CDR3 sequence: CASSYFQGRVSNQPQHF. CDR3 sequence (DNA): TGTGCCAGCTCATACTTCCAGGGCAGGGTTTCCAATCAGCCCCAGCATTTT.

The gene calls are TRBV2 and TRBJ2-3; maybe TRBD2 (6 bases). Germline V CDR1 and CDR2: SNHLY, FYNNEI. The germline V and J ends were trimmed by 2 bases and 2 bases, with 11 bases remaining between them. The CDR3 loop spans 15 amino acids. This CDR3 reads CASSELGGTTDTQYF. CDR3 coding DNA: TGTGCCAGCAGTGAATTAGGCGGGACCACAGATACGCAGTATTTT.

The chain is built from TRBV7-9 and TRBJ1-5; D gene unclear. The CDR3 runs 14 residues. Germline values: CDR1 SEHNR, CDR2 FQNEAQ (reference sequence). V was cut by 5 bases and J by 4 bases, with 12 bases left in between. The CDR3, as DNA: TGTGCCAGCAGCCGAGTGGGGAGTAATCAGCCCCAGCATTTT. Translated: CASSRVGSNQPQHF.

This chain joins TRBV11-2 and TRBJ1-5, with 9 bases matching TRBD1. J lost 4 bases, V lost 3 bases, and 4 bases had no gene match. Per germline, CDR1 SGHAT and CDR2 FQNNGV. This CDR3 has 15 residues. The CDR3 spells CASSLGTGTNQPQHF. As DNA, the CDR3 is TGTGCCAGCAGCTTGGGGACAGGGACAAATCAGCCCCAGCATTTT.

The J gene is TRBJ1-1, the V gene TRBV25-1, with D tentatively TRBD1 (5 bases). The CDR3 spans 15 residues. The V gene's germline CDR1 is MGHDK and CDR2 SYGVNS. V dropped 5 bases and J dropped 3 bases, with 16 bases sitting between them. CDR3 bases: TGTGCCAGCAGTCCTTTATCCTCAGGGTACACTGAAGCTTTCTTT. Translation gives CASSPLSSGYTEAFF.

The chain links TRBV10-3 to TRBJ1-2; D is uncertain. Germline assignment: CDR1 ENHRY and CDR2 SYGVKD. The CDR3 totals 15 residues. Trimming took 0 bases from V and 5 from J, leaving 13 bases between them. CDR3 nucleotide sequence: TGTGCCATCAGTGAGTCCGCCGTATTAGTGTATGGCTACACCTTC. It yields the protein CAISESAVLVYGYTF.

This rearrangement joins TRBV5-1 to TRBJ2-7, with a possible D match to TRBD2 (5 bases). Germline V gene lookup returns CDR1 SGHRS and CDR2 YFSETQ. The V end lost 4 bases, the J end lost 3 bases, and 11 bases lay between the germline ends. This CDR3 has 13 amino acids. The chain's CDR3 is CASSLEALYEQYF. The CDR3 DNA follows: TGCGCCAGCAGCCTGGAGGCACTCTACGAGCAGTACTTC.

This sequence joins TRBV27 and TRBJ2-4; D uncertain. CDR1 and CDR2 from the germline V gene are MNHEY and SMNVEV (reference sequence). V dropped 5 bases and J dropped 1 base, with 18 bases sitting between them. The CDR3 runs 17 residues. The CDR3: CASSPLARGLAKNIQYF. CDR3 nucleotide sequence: TGTGCCAGCAGTCCCCTGGCGCGCGGTCTGGCCAAAAACATTCAGTACTTC.

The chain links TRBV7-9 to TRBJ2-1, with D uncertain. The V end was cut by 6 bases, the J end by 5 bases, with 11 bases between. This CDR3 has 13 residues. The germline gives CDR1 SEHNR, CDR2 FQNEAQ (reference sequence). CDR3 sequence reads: CASRVVVDNEQFF. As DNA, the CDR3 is TGTGCCAGCAGGGTTGTCGTCGACAATGAGCAGTTCTTC.

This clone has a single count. In DNA form, the CDR3 reads TGTGCCAGCAGCTTGGGAGGACTCTACACTGAAGCTTTCTTT. The encoded protein is CASSLGGLYTEAFF. V gene TRBV5-4 combines with J gene TRBJ1-1; D remains ambiguous. V gave up 0 bases and J gave up 3 bases, with 9 bases separating them. CDR1 is SGHNT, CDR2 YYREEE, per germline (reference sequence). The CDR3 sequence is 14 residues long. The full variable domain, with the rest looked up from reference TRBV5-4 and TRBJ1-1, is ETGVTQSPTHLIKTRGQQVTLRCSSQSGHNTVSWYQQALGQGPQFIFQYYREEENGRGNFPPRFSGLQFPNYSSELNVNALELDDSALYLCASSLGGLYTEAFFGQGTRLTVV.